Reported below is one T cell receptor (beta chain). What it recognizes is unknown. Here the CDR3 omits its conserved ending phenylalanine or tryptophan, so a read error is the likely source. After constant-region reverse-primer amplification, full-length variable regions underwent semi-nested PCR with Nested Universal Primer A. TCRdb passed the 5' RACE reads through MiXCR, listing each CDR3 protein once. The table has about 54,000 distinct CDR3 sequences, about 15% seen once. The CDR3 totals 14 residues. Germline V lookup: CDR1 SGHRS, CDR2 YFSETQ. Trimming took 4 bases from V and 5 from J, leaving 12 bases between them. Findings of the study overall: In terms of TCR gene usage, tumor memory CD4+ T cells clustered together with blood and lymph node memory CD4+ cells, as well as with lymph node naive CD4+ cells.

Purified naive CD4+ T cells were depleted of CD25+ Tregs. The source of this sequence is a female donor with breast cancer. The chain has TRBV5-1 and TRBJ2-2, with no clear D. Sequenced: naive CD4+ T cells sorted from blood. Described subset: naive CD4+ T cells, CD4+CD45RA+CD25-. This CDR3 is CASSIQAGTGELFS. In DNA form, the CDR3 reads TGCGCCAGCAGCATCCAGGCCGGGACCGGGGAGCTGTTTTCT.